The T cell receptor (beta chain) described here comes from a study of CD8+ T cells in alopecia areata. Across the study: Oral tofacitinib (5 to 10 mg twice daily) was administered to treated patients. Findings and limits, study-wide: More clonal than normal scalp was lesional scalp, particularly alopecia totalis/universalis.

Sequencing used cDNA as its template, made by extracting RNA and reverse transcribing it. The assay was immunoSEQ multiplex PCR, and TCRdb's table has in-frame clones only and misses some. The sample has over 200,000 clones, around three fifths seen once. Germline assignment: CDR1 MGHRA and CDR2 YSYEKL. V gave up 3 bases and J gave up 2 bases, with 10 bases separating them. CDR3 length equals 14 residues. Alopecia areata patients provided lesional scalp punch biopsies and peripheral blood. This clone was picked up a small number of times. Its specificity is not known. The origin of this receptor is a human donor with alopecia areata. The chain combines TRBV4-1 with TRBJ1-2, with D possibly being TRBD1 (5 bases). Source: CD4+ T cells sorted from blood, taken at week 0. The CDR3 DNA sequence: TGCGCCAGCAGCCAGCTGACAGTCAACTATGGCTACACCTTC. Amino acid sequence: CASSQLTVNYGYTF.